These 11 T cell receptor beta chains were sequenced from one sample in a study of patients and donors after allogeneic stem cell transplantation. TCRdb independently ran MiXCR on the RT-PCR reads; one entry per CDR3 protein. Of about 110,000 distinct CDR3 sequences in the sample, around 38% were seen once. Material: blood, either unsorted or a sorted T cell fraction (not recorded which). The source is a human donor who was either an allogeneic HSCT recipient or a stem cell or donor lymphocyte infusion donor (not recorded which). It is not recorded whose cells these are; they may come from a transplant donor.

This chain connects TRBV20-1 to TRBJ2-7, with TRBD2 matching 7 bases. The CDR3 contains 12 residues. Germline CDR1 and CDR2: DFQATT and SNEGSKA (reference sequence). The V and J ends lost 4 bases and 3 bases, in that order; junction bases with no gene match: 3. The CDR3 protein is CSATGRGYEQYF. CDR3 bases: TGCAGTGCTACGGGGAGGGGCTACGAGCAGTACTTC.

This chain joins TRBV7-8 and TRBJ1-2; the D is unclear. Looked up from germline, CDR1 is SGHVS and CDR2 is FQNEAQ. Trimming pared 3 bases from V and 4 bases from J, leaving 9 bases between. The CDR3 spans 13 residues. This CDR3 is CASSFGDTYGYTF. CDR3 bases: TGTGCCAGCAGCTTTGGAGACACCTATGGCTACACCTTC.

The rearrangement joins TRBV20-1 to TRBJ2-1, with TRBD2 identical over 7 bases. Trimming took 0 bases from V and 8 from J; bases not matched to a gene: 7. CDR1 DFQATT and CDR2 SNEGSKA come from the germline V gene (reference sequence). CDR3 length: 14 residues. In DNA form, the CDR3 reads TGCAGTGCTAGAGATGTGCCTAGCGGCGATGAGCAGTTCTTC. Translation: CSARDVPSGDEQFF.

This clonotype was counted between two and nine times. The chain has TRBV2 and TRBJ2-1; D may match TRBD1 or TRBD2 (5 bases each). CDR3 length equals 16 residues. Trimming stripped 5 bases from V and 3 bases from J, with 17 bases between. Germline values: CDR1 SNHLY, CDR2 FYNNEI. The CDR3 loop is CASSRLGVKGYNEQFF. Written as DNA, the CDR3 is TGTGCCAGCAGTAGGCTGGGGGTTAAAGGCTACAATGAGCAGTTCTTC.

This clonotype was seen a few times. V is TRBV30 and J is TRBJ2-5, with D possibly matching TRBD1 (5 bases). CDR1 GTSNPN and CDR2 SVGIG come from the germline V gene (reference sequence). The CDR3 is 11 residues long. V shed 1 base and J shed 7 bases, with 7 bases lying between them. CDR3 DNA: TGTGCCTGGAGTGCCACAGGGACCCAGTACTTC. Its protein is CAWSATGTQYF. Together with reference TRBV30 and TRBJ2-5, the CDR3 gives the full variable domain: SQTIHQWPATLVQPVGSPLSLECTVEGTSNPNLYWYRQAAGRGLQLLFYSVGIGQISSEVPQNLSASRPQDRQFILSSKKLLLSDSGFYLCAWSATGTQYFGPGTRLLVL.

As DNA, the CDR3 is TGCGCCAGCAGCCAAGATCAAGGGGGACTAGCGCTCAATGAGCAGTTCTTC. Its translation: CASSQDQGGLALNEQFF. The chain employs TRBV4-3 and TRBJ2-1; 10 positions agree with TRBD2. CDR1 LGHNA and CDR2 YSLEER come from the germline V gene. The CDR3 spans 17 residues. V was pared by 0 bases and J by 6 bases, with 8 bases of the junction left unmatched.

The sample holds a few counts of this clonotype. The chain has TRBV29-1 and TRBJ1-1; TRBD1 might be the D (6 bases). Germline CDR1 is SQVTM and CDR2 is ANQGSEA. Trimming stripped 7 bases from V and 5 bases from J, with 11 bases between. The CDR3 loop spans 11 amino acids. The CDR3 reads CSARGGTEAFF. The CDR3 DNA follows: TGCAGCGCGCGAGGGGGTACTGAAGCTTTCTTT.

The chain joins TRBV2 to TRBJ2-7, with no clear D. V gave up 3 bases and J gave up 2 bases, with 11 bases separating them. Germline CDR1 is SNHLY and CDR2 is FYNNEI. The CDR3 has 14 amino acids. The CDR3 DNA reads TGTGCCAGCAGTGACCAGTATCCCGCCTACGAGCAGTACTTC. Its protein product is CASSDQYPAYEQYF.

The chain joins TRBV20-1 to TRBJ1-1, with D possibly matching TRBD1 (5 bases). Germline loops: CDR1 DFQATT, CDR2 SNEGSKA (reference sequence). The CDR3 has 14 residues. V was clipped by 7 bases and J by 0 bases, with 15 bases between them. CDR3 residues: CSVLGGRMNTEAFF. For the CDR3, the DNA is TGCAGTGTCCTCGGGGGACGGATGAACACTGAAGCTTTCTTT.

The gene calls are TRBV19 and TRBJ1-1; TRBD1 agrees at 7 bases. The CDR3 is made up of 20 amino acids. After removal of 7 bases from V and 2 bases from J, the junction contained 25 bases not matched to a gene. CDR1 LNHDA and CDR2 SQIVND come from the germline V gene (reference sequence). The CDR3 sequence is CASTLTGKMSQGFANTEAFF. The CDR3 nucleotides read TGTGCCAGTACCCTGACAGGGAAGATGTCCCAGGGGTTTGCAAACACTGAAGCTTTCTTT.

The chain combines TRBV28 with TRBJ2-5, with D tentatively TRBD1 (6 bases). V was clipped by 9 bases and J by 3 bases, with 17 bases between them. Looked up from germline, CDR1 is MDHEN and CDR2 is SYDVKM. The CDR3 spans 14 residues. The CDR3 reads CARSETEGEETQYF. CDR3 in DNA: TGTGCCAGATCTGAGACCGAGGGGGAAGAGACCCAGTACTTC. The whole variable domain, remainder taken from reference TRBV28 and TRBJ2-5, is DVKVTQSSRYLVKRTGEKVFLECVQDMDHENMFWYRQDPGLGLRLIYFSYDVKMKEKGDIPEGYSVSREKKERFSLILESASTNQTSMYLCARSETEGEETQYFGPGTRLLVL.